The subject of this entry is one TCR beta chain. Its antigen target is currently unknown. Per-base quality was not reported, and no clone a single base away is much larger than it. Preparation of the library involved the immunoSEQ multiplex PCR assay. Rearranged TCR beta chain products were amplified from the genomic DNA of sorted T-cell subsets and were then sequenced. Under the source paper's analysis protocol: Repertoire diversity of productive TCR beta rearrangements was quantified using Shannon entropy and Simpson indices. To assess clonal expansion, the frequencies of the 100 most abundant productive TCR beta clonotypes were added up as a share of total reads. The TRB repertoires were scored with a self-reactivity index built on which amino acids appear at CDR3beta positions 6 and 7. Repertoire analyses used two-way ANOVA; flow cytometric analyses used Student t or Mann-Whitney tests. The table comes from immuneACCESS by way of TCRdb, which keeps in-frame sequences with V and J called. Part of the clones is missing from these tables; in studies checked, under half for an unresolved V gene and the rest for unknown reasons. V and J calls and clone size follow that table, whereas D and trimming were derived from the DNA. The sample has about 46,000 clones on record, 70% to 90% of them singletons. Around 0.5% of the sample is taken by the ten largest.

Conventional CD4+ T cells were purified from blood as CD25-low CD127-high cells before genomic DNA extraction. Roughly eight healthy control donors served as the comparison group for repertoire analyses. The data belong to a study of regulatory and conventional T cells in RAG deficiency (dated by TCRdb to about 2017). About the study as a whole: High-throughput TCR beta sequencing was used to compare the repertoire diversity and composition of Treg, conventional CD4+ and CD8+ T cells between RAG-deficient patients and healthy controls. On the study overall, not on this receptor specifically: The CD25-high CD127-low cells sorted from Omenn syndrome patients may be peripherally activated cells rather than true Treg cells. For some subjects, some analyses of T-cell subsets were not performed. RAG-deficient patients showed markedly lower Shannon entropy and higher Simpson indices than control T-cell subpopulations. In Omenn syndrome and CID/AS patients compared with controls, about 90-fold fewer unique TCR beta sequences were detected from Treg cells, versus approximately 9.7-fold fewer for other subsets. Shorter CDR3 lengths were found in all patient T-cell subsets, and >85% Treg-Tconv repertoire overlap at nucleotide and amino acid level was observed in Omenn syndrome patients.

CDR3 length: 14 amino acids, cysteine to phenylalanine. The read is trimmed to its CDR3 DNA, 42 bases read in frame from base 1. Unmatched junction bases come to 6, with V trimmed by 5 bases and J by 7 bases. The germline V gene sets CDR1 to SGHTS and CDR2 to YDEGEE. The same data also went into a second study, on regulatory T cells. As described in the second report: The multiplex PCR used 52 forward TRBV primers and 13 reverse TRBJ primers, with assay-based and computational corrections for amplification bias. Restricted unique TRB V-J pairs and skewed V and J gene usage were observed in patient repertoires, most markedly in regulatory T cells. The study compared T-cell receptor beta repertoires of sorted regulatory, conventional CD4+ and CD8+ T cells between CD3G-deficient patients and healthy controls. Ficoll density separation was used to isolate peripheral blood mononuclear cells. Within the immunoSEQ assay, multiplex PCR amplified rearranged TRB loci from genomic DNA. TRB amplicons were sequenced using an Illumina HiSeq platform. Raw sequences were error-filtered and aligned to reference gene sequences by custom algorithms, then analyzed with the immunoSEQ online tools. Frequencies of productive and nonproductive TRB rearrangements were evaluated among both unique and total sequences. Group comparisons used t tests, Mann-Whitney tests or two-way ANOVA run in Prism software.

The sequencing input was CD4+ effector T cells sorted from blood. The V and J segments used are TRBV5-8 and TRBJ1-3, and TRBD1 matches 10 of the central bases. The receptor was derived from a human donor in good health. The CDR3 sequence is CASRGTGDWNTIYF. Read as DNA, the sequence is TGTGCCAGCAGGGGGACAGGGGATTGGAACACCATATATTTT.